This T cell receptor beta chain was profiled in a study of blood T cell repertoires in COVID-19. Study-level background: Some COVID-19 samples were acute and others convalescent; all came from the United States, Italy and Spain.

The CDR3 runs to 16 residues. Germline V gene lookup returns CDR1 KGHDR and CDR2 SFDVKD. V lost 5 bases to trimming and J lost 8 bases; unmatched junction nucleotides: 12. The assay was immunoSEQ multiplex PCR, and TCRdb's table has in-frame clones only and misses some. Of around 290,000 clones detected, around nine tenths appear once; the ten largest clones hold 4.6%. This receptor was taken from a man between 35 and 55 years old with acute or convalescent COVID-19. The chain joins TRBV24-1 to TRBJ2-1, with 9 bases lining up with TRBD1. Sequences were obtained from peripheral blood. The CDR3 sequence is CATSGYTGGLGDEQFF. The CDR3 DNA follows: TGTGCCACCAGTGGCTACACAGGGGGCTTGGGGGATGAGCAGTTCTTC.